These 26 T cell receptor beta chains were sequenced from one sample in a study of vaccination effects on CD4 cells after COVID-19. Culture lasted under 13 days before CD4+ T cell isolation. Participants received two doses of either the BNT162b2 or mRNA-1273 vaccine. The protocol was immunoSEQ multiplex PCR, while the TCRdb copy is restricted to in-frame clones and leaves out a portion. The table has approximately 61,000 clones, about four fifths seen once; the top ten hold about 4.5%. No cognate antigen is known for these TCRs. Sequenced material: CD4+ T cells from PBMCs cultured without peptide, taken after COVID-19 vaccination. Every receptor here comes from a human donor who received a COVID-19 vaccine.

This clone came up a few times. The chain recombines TRBV19 with TRBJ1-6, with D tentatively TRBD1 (6 bases). Germline loops: CDR1 LNHDA, CDR2 SQIVND (reference sequence). V was pared by 4 bases and J by 9 bases, with 16 bases between. CDR3 size: 15 residues. The chain's CDR3 is CASSTPDRTGSPLHF. CDR3 sequence (DNA): TGTGCCAGTAGTACCCCCGACAGGACGGGTTCACCCCTCCACTTT.

This chain links TRBV10-3 with TRBJ1-4; TRBD1 is a possible D gene (5 bases). CDR3 length: 12 residues. Germline CDR1 is ENHRY and CDR2 is SYGVKD. V was trimmed by 7 bases and J by 2 bases, leaving 5 bases between them. CDR3 coding DNA: TGTGCCATCACAGGGACTAATGAAAAACTGTTTTTT. It yields the protein CAITGTNEKLFF.

The chain employs TRBV4-1 and TRBJ2-4, with D maybe TRBD2 (5 bases). Trimming cost V 1 base and J 5 bases, with 9 bases left between them. Germline loops: CDR1 MGHRA, CDR2 YSYEKL. The CDR3 has 14 residues. The chain's CDR3 is CASSQGLRENIQYF. In nucleotides, the CDR3 is TGCGCCAGCAGCCAAGGACTACGGGAAAACATTCAGTACTTC.

V is TRBV6-5 and J is TRBJ1-6; TRBD1 matches 8 bases. V was pared by 5 bases and J by 9 bases, with 9 bases of the junction left unmatched. The CDR3 has 15 amino acids. Germline V lookup: CDR1 MNHEY, CDR2 SVGAGI. CDR3 DNA: TGTGCCAGCAGTACCGGGACAGGTAGTACTTCACCCCTCCACTTT. This encodes CASSTGTGSTSPLHF.

The chain joins TRBV7-9 to TRBJ1-3; D not certain. Looked up from germline, CDR1 is SEHNR and CDR2 is FQNEAQ (reference sequence). V was cut by 4 bases and J by 0 bases, with 13 bases left in between. The CDR3 is 16 residues long. CDR3 nucleotides: TGTGCCAGCAGCTGGGAAGCGAATTCCTCTGGAAACACCATATATTTT. This codes for CASSWEANSSGNTIYF.

This chain connects TRBV7-3 to TRBJ2-5, with D uncertain. Per germline, CDR1 SGHTA and CDR2 FQGTGA. CDR3 size: 13 residues. V lost 2 bases and J 2 bases, leaving 6 bases between the germline ends. CDR3 sequence: CASSLGHQETQYF. CDR3 bases: TGTGCCAGCAGCTTAGGGCATCAAGAGACCCAGTACTTC.

The rearrangement links TRBV7-9 to TRBJ1-1, with D perhaps matching TRBD1 (5 bases). Trimming removed 5 bases at V and 3 bases at J, with 13 bases between. The CDR3 consists of 14 residues. Germline CDR1 is SEHNR and CDR2 is FQNEAQ (reference sequence). This CDR3 reads CASSVFRGDTEAFF. CDR3 DNA sequence: TGTGCCAGCAGCGTTTTCCGGGGGGACACTGAAGCTTTCTTT.

Concerning this clone itself: The junction shows a germline mismatch at one end, possibly a read error. The J gene is TRBJ2-4, the V gene TRBV27, with D maybe TRBD1 (6 bases). The germline V gene encodes CDR1 MNHEY and CDR2 SMNVEV (reference sequence). The CDR3 runs 12 residues. CDR3 sequence: CASSFPHRVGDF. CDR3 bases: TGTGCCAGCAGTTTCCCCCACAGGGTTGGAGACTTC.

The chain combines TRBV4-1 with TRBJ1-2, with no clear D. Germline V gene sequence: CDR1 MGHRA, CDR2 YSYEKL. The V and J ends lost 0 bases and 1 base respectively, with 6 bases between them. The CDR3 loop spans 14 amino acids. The CDR3 DNA reads as TGCGCCAGCAGCCAAGATTTGGATAACTATGGCTACACCTTC. Translating gives CASSQDLDNYGYTF.

The rearrangement links TRBV6-5 to TRBJ1-4; D might be TRBD1 (6 bases). The CDR3 contains 14 residues. CDR1 is MNHEY, CDR2 SVGAGI, per germline. Trimming stripped 7 bases from V and 4 bases from J, with 13 bases between. DNA for the CDR3: TGTGCCAGCACCGTGGACAGAGTTAATGAAAAACTGTTTTTT. This translates into CASTVDRVNEKLFF.

The table lists this clone with a few counts. The CDR3 sequence is CASSFGTGNYGYTF. DNA for the CDR3: TGTGCCAGCAGCTTTGGGACAGGGAACTATGGCTACACCTTC. V and J are TRBV11-2 and TRBJ1-2; 9 nucleotides agree with TRBD1. Germline V gene lookup returns CDR1 SGHAT and CDR2 FQNNGV. Trimming took 3 bases from V and 2 from J; bases not matched to a gene: 1. The CDR3 loop spans 14 amino acids.

The genes are TRBV4-3 and TRBJ2-4; a possible D gene is TRBD2 (6 bases). The CDR3 extends over 15 amino acids. Germline V gene lookup returns CDR1 LGHNA and CDR2 YSLEER. Trimming shortened V by 1 base and J by 6 bases, and 13 bases separated the two germline ends. For the CDR3, the DNA is TGCGCCAGCAGCCAAGGAACGGGGGTGAGAAACATTCAGTACTTC. Translation gives CASSQGTGVRNIQYF.

The rearrangement uses TRBV6-5 and TRBJ1-2; the D gene is possibly TRBD1 (6 bases). Trimming took 9 bases from V and 4 from J, leaving 21 bases between them. This CDR3 contains 15 residues. Germline-derived CDR1 and CDR2 are MNHEY and SVGAGI. As DNA, the CDR3 is TGTGCCAGTTCCATGTCGGGGGCGGCCTTCTATGGCTACACCTTC. Translated, it gives CASSMSGAAFYGYTF.

The chain links TRBV30 to TRBJ2-2, with 10 nucleotides matching TRBD2. The germline V gene has CDR1 GTSNPN and CDR2 SVGIG (reference sequence). This CDR3 contains 14 residues. With V trimmed by 4 bases and J by 4 bases, 3 bases remained unmatched. CDR3 bases: TGTGCCTGGAATCTAGCGGGAGCCACCGGGGAGCTGTTTTTT. It yields the protein CAWNLAGATGELFF.

DNA of the CDR3: TGTGCCAGCAGCTTAGACTCAACGGGAGAGCAGTACTTC. It translates to CASSLDSTGEQYF. This rearrangement joins TRBV5-4 to TRBJ2-7; possibly TRBD2 for D (5 bases). This CDR3 is built from 13 residues. In germline, CDR1 is SGHNT, CDR2 YYREEE (reference sequence). V lost 2 bases and J 7 bases, leaving 13 bases between the germline ends. Full variable domain (outside the CDR3, taken from reference TRBV5-4 and TRBJ2-7): ETGVTQSPTHLIKTRGQQVTLRCSSQSGHNTVSWYQQALGQGPQFIFQYYREEENGRGNFPPRFSGLQFPNYSSELNVNALELDDSALYLCASSLDSTGEQYFGPGTRLTVT.

CDR3 sequence: CASSSQGAGYNEQFF. The CDR3 DNA reads TGTGCCAGCAGCTCCCAAGGGGCGGGCTACAATGAGCAGTTCTTC. J is TRBJ2-1 and V is TRBV11-3; either TRBD1 or TRBD2 may fit D (5 bases each). Trimming cost V 4 bases and J 3 bases, with 13 bases left between them. Looked up from germline, CDR1 is SGHNT and CDR2 is YENEEA. The CDR3 runs to 15 residues.

This chain links TRBV5-1 with TRBJ2-2; no clear D gene. Trimming pared 0 bases from V and 7 bases from J, leaving 13 bases between. CDR1 is SGHRS, CDR2 YFSETQ, per germline. CDR3 size: 15 residues. The DNA for the CDR3 is TGCGCCAGCAGCTTGGGGTCTCCAACTAACGGGGAGCTGTTTTTT. Protein: CASSLGSPTNGELFF. Full variable domain (outside the CDR3, taken from reference TRBV5-1 and TRBJ2-2): KAGVTQTPRYLIKTRGQQVTLSCSPISGHRSVSWYQQTPGQGLQFLFEYFSETQRNKGNFPGRFSGRQFSNSRSEMNVSTLELGDSALYLCASSLGSPTNGELFFGEGSRLTVL.

The chain has TRBV11-2 and TRBJ2-1; D remains unclear. Germline V gives CDR1 SGHAT, CDR2 FQNNGV. The CDR3 is made up of 12 amino acids. Trimming left V 4 bases short and J 7 bases short, with 8 bases between. The CDR3 spells CASSSRWNEQFF. The CDR3 DNA follows: TGTGCCAGCAGCTCTCGCTGGAATGAGCAGTTCTTC. Full variable domain (outside the CDR3, taken from reference TRBV11-2 and TRBJ2-1): EAGVAQSPRYKIIEKRQSVAFWCNPISGHATLYWYQQILGQGPKLLIQFQNNGVVDDSQLPKDRFSAERLKGVDSTLKIQPAKLEDSAVYLCASSSRWNEQFFGPGTRLTVL.

V gene TRBV3-1 (or the pseudogene TRBV3-2) combines with J gene TRBJ2-3; TRBD2 agrees at 12 bases. The V and J ends lost 5 bases and 7 bases, in that order; junction bases with no gene match: 7. Germline CDR1 LGHDT, CDR2 YNNKEL (reference sequence). The CDR3 extends over 15 amino acids. CDR3 protein: CASSSSGGAINTQYF. In DNA form, the CDR3 reads TGTGCCAGCAGCTCTAGCGGGGGGGCTATAAATACGCAGTATTTT.

The CDR3 sequence is CASSLRMTGEQYF. The CDR3 DNA follows: TGTGCCAGCAGCTTACGGATGACTGGGGAGCAGTACTTC. The rearrangement uses TRBV7-9 and TRBJ2-7; D not resolved. Germline V gives CDR1 SEHNR, CDR2 FQNEAQ (reference sequence). The CDR3 loop spans 13 amino acids. With 2 bases removed from V and 7 bases from J, the gap between germline ends came to 12 bases.

The rearrangement links TRBV5-1 to TRBJ2-2, with D perhaps matching TRBD1 (6 bases). The ends were cut back, 3 bases at V and 7 bases at J, with 7 bases in the middle. The V gene's germline CDR1 is SGHRS and CDR2 YFSETQ. This CDR3 comprises 12 residues. The CDR3 sequence: CASSWTDGELFF. The CDR3 DNA follows: TGCGCCAGCAGCTGGACAGACGGGGAGCTGTTTTTT.

This chain links TRBV25-1 with TRBJ1-6; TRBD1 matches 8 bases. After removal of 7 bases from V and 7 bases from J, the junction contained 3 bases not matched to a gene. From germline, CDR1 is MGHDK and CDR2 SYGVNS. The CDR3 runs 13 residues. CDR3 loop: CASKGTGNSPLHF. In DNA form, the CDR3 reads TGTGCCAGCAAAGGGACAGGCAATTCACCCCTCCACTTT.

The chain combines TRBV11-2 with TRBJ2-2; 11 bases agree with TRBD1. This CDR3 contains 16 residues. Trimming cost V 5 bases and J 4 bases; bases outside gene matches: 6. Germline-derived CDR1 and CDR2 are SGHAT and FQNNGV. CDR3 protein: CASSRDRGAVTGELFF. Here the CDR3 DNA reads TGTGCCAGCAGCCGGGACAGGGGGGCGGTCACCGGGGAGCTGTTTTTT.

This chain joins TRBV12-3 or TRBV12-4 and TRBJ2-1, with TRBD1 identical over 7 bases. This CDR3 has 13 residues. V lost 7 bases and J lost 7; bases outside the gene matches: 7. CDR3 amino acids: CASKKEGQNEQFF. CDR3 nucleotides: TGTGCCAGCAAAAAAGAGGGACAGAATGAGCAGTTCTTC.

This clone was seen a handful of times. This sequence joins TRBV25-1 and TRBJ2-7; 11 bases are shared with TRBD2. The CDR3 covers 15 residues. With V trimmed by 1 base and J by 3 bases, 2 bases remained unmatched. From germline, CDR1 is MGHDK and CDR2 SYGVNS. The CDR3 region is CASSESGLADYEQYF. The CDR3 nucleotides are TGTGCCAGCAGTGAATCGGGACTAGCGGACTACGAGCAGTACTTC.

Only a few counts were recorded for this clone. J is TRBJ1-2 and V is TRBV28; 12 bases match TRBD1. Germline-derived CDR1 and CDR2 are MDHEN and SYDVKM. With V trimmed by 3 bases and J by 8 bases, 13 bases remained unmatched. The CDR3 loop spans 17 amino acids. DNA of the CDR3: TGTGCCAGCAGTTTGGGAGGCGTGGGACAGGGGGCGCGGGGCTACACCTTC. It is translated as CASSLGGVGQGARGYTF.